This TCR beta chain was profiled in a study of T cell responses to AZD1222 COVID-19 vaccine. Using immunoSEQ multiplex PCR, the repertoire was profiled, and TCRdb retains in-frame clones only, with some absent. This table holds some 95,000 clones, about nine tenths found once. The CDR3 has 16 amino acids. Trimming removed 2 bases from V and 9 bases from J, with 17 bases in between. CDR1 and CDR2 from the germline V gene are SNHLY and FYNNEI. This sequence originates from an adult in good health. The chain has TRBV2 and TRBJ1-6; no firm D call. Sequenced material: peripheral blood, taken on day 0 of MenACWY control vaccination. The CDR3 DNA follows: TGTGCCAGCAGTGAACGAGACTCCGGTGGAGCTTCACCCCTCCACTTT. Translating gives CASSERDSGGASPLHF.